This is a list of T cell receptor beta chains from one sample in a study of blood T cell repertoires in COVID-19. Clones were read by immunoSEQ multiplex PCR, and TCRdb kept only the in-frame ones, dropping some. The top ten clones hold about 6% of a sample with about 160,000 clones, 80% of them seen once. What was sequenced was PBMCs or T cells enriched from blood (not recorded which). These receptors originate from a man aged 35-49 years who had recovered from COVID-19. CDR3s include the opening cysteine and the closing phenylalanine or tryptophan. D genes are given only for firm matches. Rows may omit the clone size; those that give it use once, few, many or a size class.

cdr3_nt cdr3_aa clone_size d_call j_call v_call
TGTGCCAGCATGCCAGGGACAGGGGCTCAGCCCCAGCATTTT CASMPGTGAQPQHF . TRBD1 TRBJ1-5 TRBV2
TGTGCCAGCAGTGAAGCGCCGGAGCCGCTCTATGGCTACACCTTC CASSEAPEPLYGYTF . . TRBJ1-2 TRBV2
TGTGCCAGCAGTGATAATAGCAATCAGCCCCAGCATTTT CASSDNSNQPQHF once . TRBJ1-5 TRBV2
TGTGCCAGCAGAAAAAGCGGAGGGGACACGCAGTATTTT CASRKSGGDTQYF . . TRBJ2-3 TRBV11-2
TGTGCCAGCAGCTTAAGTGGCGCCCAATCGACAAGCTACACCTTC CASSLSGAQSTSYTF . . TRBJ1-2 TRBV7-8
TGTGCCAGCAGCCGCTTAGGGGGGGCTGTCGATGGCTACACCTTC CASSRLGGAVDGYTF . . TRBJ1-2 TRBV6-5
TGTGCCAGCAGTTCGACCAGGTCGTACGAGCAGTACTTC CASSSTRSYEQYF . . TRBJ2-7 TRBV27
TGTGCCTGGGGGCGGCCTAACGCCTACACCTTC CAWGRPNAYTF . . TRBJ1-2 TRBV30
TGTGCCAGCAATTTGGGGGGAGGCTTCACTGAAGCTTTCTTT CASNLGGGFTEAFF once . TRBJ1-1 TRBV11-1
TGTGCCAGCAGTGAGATTGGGGCGTCTTACAATGAGCAGTTCTTC CASSEIGASYNEQFF . . TRBJ2-1 TRBV6-1
TGTGCCAGCAACCGGGACAGGAACACCGGGGAGCTGTTTTTT CASNRDRNTGELFF . TRBD1 TRBJ2-2 TRBV11-2
TGTGCCAGCAGGCGGGAGGGTGTCTATGGCTACACCTTC CASRREGVYGYTF . . TRBJ1-2 TRBV2
TGTGCCATCAGTGAGTCCGGACTAGCGGGGGAGACCCAGTACTTC CAISESGLAGETQYF . TRBD2 TRBJ2-5 TRBV10-3
TGTGCCAGCAGCTCCGGGGGGACGAACACCGGGGAGCTGTTTTTT CASSSGGTNTGELFF . TRBD2 TRBJ2-2 TRBV11-3
TGTGCCAGCAGCTTTAGGGGCTCTAACTATGGCTACACCTTC CASSFRGSNYGYTF . . TRBJ1-2 TRBV5-4
TGTGCCTGGTCAAGAGGCGACGGATTCGCTGAAGCTTTCTTT CAWSRGDGFAEAFF . . TRBJ1-1 TRBV30
TGTGCCAGCAGCTTGGTTCAGGGTGGGGAGACCCAGTACTTC CASSLVQGGETQYF . . TRBJ2-5 TRBV5-4
TGCGCCAGCAGCTTCAGAGCGGAAAACATTCAGTACTTC CASSFRAENIQYF . . TRBJ2-4 TRBV5-1
TGTGCCAGCGTCCCGACGGAGACTAACTATGGCTACACCTTC CASVPTETNYGYTF . . TRBJ1-2 TRBV2
TGTGCCAGCAGCCCGGTAGTGGGGGAGGGGAACACCGGGGAGCTGTTTTTT CASSPVVGEGNTGELFF . TRBD2 TRBJ2-2 TRBV5-6
TGTGCCAGCAGCTTGAGGGGGAAGTTGGTCAAAAACATTCAGTACTTC CASSLRGKLVKNIQYF once . TRBJ2-4 TRBV5-6
TGTGCCAGCAGCTCCGGACTAGCGGGGGCTATTAACACCGGGGAGCTGTTTTTT CASSSGLAGAINTGELFF . TRBD2 TRBJ2-2 TRBV7-2
TGTGCCAGCAGTGGGGACAGGGTGGGAAATGAAAAACTGTTTTTT CASSGDRVGNEKLFF few TRBD1 TRBJ1-4 TRBV2
TGTGCTAGTGGAGAGGCAGCGCTCCCCTACACCTTC CASGEAALPYTF . . TRBJ1-2 TRBV12-5